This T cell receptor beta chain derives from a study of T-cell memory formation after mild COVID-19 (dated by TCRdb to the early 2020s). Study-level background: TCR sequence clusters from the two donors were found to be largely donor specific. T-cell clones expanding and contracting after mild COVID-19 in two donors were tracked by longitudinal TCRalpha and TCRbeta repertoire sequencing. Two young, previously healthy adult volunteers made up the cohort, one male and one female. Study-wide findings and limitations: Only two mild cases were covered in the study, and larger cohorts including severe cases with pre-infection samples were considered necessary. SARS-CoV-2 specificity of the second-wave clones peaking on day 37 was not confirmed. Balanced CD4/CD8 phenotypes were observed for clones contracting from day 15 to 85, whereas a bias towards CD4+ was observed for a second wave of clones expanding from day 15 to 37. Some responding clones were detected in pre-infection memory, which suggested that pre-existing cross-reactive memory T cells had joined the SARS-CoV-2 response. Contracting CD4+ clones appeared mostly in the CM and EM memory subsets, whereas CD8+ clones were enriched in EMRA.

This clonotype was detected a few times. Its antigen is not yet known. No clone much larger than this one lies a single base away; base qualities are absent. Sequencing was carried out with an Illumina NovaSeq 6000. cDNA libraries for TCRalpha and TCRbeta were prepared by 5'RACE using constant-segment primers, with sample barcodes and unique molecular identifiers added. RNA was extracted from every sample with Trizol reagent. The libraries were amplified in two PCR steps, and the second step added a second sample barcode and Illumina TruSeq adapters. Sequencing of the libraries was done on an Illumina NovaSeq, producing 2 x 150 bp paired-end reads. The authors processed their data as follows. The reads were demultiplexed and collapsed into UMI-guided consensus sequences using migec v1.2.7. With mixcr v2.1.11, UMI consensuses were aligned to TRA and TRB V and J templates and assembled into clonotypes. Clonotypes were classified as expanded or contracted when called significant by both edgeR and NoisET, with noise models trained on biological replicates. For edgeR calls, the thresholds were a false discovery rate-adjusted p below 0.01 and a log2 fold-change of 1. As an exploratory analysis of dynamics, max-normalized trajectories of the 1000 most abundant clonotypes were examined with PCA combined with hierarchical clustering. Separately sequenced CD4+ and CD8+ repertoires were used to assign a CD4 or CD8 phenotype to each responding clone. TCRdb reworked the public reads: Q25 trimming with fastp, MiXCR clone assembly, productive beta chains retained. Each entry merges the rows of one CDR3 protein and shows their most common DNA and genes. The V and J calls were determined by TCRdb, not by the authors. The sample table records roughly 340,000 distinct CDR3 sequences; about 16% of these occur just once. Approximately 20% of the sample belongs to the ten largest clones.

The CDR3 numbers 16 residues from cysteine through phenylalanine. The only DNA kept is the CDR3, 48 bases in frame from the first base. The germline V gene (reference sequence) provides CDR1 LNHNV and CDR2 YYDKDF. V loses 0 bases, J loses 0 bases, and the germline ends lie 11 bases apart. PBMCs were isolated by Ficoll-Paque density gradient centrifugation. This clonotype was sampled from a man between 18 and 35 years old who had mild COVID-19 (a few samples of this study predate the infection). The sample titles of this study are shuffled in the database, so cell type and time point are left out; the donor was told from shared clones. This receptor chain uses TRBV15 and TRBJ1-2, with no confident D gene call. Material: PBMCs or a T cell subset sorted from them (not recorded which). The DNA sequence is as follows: TGTGCCACCAGCAGAGATTCTGTGAAGTCTAACTATGGCTACACCTTC. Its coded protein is CATSRDSVKSNYGYTF.